The 18 T cell receptor beta chains presented below share a single source sample, sequenced in a study of neurological immune-mediated disorders. TCRdb called the 5' RACE reads again in MiXCR, with one record for every CDR3 protein. The sample lists about 66,000 distinct CDR3 sequences; 3.5% to 5.5% were seen once. Sequenced: PBMCs. The receptor source for this set is a young man with multiple sclerosis.

This clonotype was seen repeatedly, ten times or more. The genes are TRBV28 and TRBJ1-4; maybe TRBD1 (6 bases). V was trimmed by 4 bases and J by 6 bases, leaving 12 bases between them. Per the germline V gene, CDR1 is MDHEN and CDR2 is SYDVKM. The length of the CDR3 is 14 residues. CDR3 sequence reads: CASSSGQQDEKLFF. CDR3 DNA sequence: TGTGCCAGCAGTTCCGGACAGCAGGATGAAAAACTGTTTTTT. Supplemented by reference TRBV28 and TRBJ1-4, the full variable domain reads DVKVTQSSRYLVKRTGEKVFLECVQDMDHENMFWYRQDPGLGLRLIYFSYDVKMKEKGDIPEGYSVSREKKERFSLILESASTNQTSMYLCASSSGQQDEKLFFGSGTQLSVL.

The table lists this clonotype with a few counts. The chain recombines TRBV20-1 with TRBJ2-2; no clear D gene. Trimming took 4 bases from V and 1 from J, leaving 7 bases between them. The germline gives CDR1 DFQATT, CDR2 SNEGSKA (reference sequence). This CDR3 region has 13 residues. The CDR3 DNA follows: TGCAGTGCTACAACGGGGAACACCGGGGAGCTGTTTTTT. It codes for CSATTGNTGELFF.

This clonotype has a count of ten or more. The chain links TRBV5-5 to TRBJ1-5; D remains ambiguous. V lost 0 bases and J lost 7, with 14 bases in between. Germline V gives CDR1 SGHKS, CDR2 YYEKEE (reference sequence). The CDR3 has 15 residues. The CDR3 loop is CASSLEWAGFQPQHF. CDR3 sequence (DNA): TGTGCCAGCAGCTTGGAGTGGGCAGGTTTCCAGCCCCAGCATTTT.

This clonotype was recorded many times. V usage is TRBV27 and J usage is TRBJ1-6, with D perhaps matching TRBD1 (6 bases). Germline-derived CDR1 and CDR2 are MNHEY and SMNVEV (reference sequence). The CDR3 spans 14 residues. V was cut by 6 bases and J by 7 bases, with 13 bases left in between. The CDR3 nucleotides read TGTGCCAGCAGGCAACAGGGCCAGAATTCACCCCTCCACTTT. Translated, it gives CASRQQGQNSPLHF.

This clonotype was seen many times. The J gene is TRBJ1-6, the V gene TRBV20-1; TRBD1 is a possible D gene (6 bases). CDR3 size: 14 residues. Between the trimmed V and J ends, which lost 0 bases and 8 bases, there was a span of 11 bases. Germline CDR1 is DFQATT and CDR2 is SNEGSKA (reference sequence). Here the CDR3 reads CSARDGRGYSPLHF. DNA for the CDR3: TGCAGTGCTAGAGATGGCAGGGGCTATTCACCCCTCCACTTT.

This clonotype came up a few times. V gene TRBV15 combines with J gene TRBJ1-1; D might be TRBD1 (6 bases). Germline lookup yields CDR1 LNHNV and CDR2 YYDKDF (reference sequence). V was pared by 1 base and J by 2 bases, with 14 bases between. The CDR3 is 16 amino acids. The CDR3 region has the DNA TGTGCCACCAGCAGAGGAAACAGGGCCCTAAACACTGAAGCTTTCTTT. Its translation is CATSRGNRALNTEAFF.

This clonotype was observed many times. The rearrangement links TRBV27 to TRBJ2-7; D not resolved. CDR1 and CDR2 from the germline V gene are MNHEY and SMNVEV (reference sequence). V dropped 3 bases and J dropped 1 base, with 1 base sitting between them. The CDR3 extends over 11 amino acids. The CDR3 coding sequence is TGTGCCAGCAGTTTTTCCTACGAGCAGTACGTC. Residues: CASSFSYEQYV.

This clonotype was counted only a few times. V usage is TRBV7-2 and J usage is TRBJ2-5; D is unclear. The CDR3 totals 16 residues. V lost 5 bases to trimming and J lost 7 bases, with 23 bases between them. Germline CDR1 and CDR2: SGHTA and FQGNSA. The CDR3 is CASSPDRTAHRATQYF. The CDR3 coding sequence is TGTGCCAGCAGCCCAGATCGTACAGCCCACCGAGCGACCCAGTACTTC.

This clonotype was observed at least ten times. This chain links TRBV5-1 with TRBJ2-7, with D possibly being TRBD1 or TRBD2 (5 bases each). Germline CDR1 and CDR2: SGHRS and YFSETQ. The CDR3 sequence is 13 residues long. Trimming shortened V by 0 bases and J by 2 bases, and 6 bases separated the two germline ends. The CDR3 nucleotides read TGCGCCAGCAGCTTGGGGGACCCCTACGAGCAGTACTTC. Amino acid sequence: CASSLGDPYEQYF.

This clonotype was seen many times. The chain is built from TRBV7-9 and TRBJ2-7, with unresolved D. With 5 bases removed from V and 2 bases from J, the gap between germline ends came to 13 bases. The CDR3 extends over 14 amino acids. Per germline, CDR1 SEHNR and CDR2 FQNEAQ (reference sequence). In nucleotides, the CDR3 is TGTGCCAGCAGCCCCCGGCGTGTAACCTACGAGCAGTACTTC. It is translated as CASSPRRVTYEQYF.

In this sample, this clonotype turned up many times. The J gene is TRBJ1-2, the V gene TRBV9; D is uncertain. CDR1 SGDLS and CDR2 YYNGEE come from the germline V gene. V was cut by 4 bases and J by 1 base, with 14 bases left in between. The length of the CDR3 is 15 residues. The CDR3 loop reads CASSWQTEVNYGYTF. The CDR3 region has the DNA TGTGCCAGCAGCTGGCAGACGGAGGTTAACTATGGCTACACCTTC.

In its sample, this clonotype was seen many times. This chain links TRBV18 with TRBJ2-3; no reliable D call. This CDR3 is 13 amino acids long. Trimming took off 3 bases at V and 6 bases at J, with 10 bases between the two ends. Germline CDR1 and CDR2: KGHSH and LQKENI. In DNA, the CDR3 is TGTGCCAGCTCACCTAATGGGCGCGATACGCAGTATTTT. Its protein product is CASSPNGRDTQYF.

This clonotype has a count of ten or more. The chain employs TRBV6-5 and TRBJ1-1, with D possibly TRBD1 on 6 matching bases. Per germline, CDR1 MNHEY and CDR2 SVGAGI. V was clipped by 8 bases and J by 3 bases, with 22 bases between them. The CDR3 covers 16 residues. CDR3: CASGSIWGHRDTEAFF. In DNA form, the CDR3 reads TGTGCCAGCGGCTCTATCTGGGGACACCGGGACACTGAAGCTTTCTTT.

This clonotype appeared many times. V and J are TRBV6-5 and TRBJ1-2; TRBD1 aligns across 7 bases. The CDR3 covers 16 residues. Germline V gene sequence: CDR1 MNHEY, CDR2 SVGAGI. Germline trimming cut 6 bases from V and 5 bases from J; bases unmatched to any gene: 15. The CDR3 DNA reads TGTGCCAGCAGCCGACAGGGAAAAACCACTATGTATGGCTACACCTTC. Translated: CASSRQGKTTMYGYTF.

This clonotype has a count of ten or more. J is TRBJ2-3 and V is TRBV12-3 or TRBV12-4; a weak D match, TRBD2 (5 bases). The CDR3 is 17 residues long. V was cut by 3 bases and J by 1 base, with 17 bases left in between. This chain's CDR3 is CASSFPSDWLGTDTQYF. In nucleotides, the CDR3 is TGTGCCAGCAGTTTCCCCTCGGACTGGTTGGGCACAGATACGCAGTATTTT.

This clonotype was found many times. The rearrangement links TRBV4-2 to TRBJ2-1; the D gene could be TRBD1 or TRBD2 (7 bases each). Germline CDR1 and CDR2: LGHNA and YNFKEQ. Deletions cut 1 base from V and 3 bases from J, with 16 bases between. CDR3 length: 17 residues. CDR3 DNA: TGTGCCAGCAGCCAAGCCTTCAGGGGGGGGAACTACAATGAGCAGTTCTTC. Its protein is CASSQAFRGGNYNEQFF.

This clonotype showed up many times. The V gene is TRBV2, the J gene TRBJ1-4; no definite D call. This CDR3 has 12 residues. V lost 8 bases and J lost 7, with 11 bases in between. Germline CDR1 reads SNHLY; CDR2 reads FYNNEI. CDR3 in amino acids: CASFEGFEKLFF. CDR3 coding DNA: TGTGCCAGCTTCGAGGGCTTTGAAAAACTGTTTTTT.

This clonotype was detected ten times or more. The CDR3 here is CASTLMGGVVTEAFF. The CDR3 DNA reads TGTGCCAGCACCCTTATGGGAGGGGTTGTGACTGAAGCTTTCTTT. The rearrangement joins TRBV27 to TRBJ1-1; possible D gene TRBD1, 5 bases. CDR3 size: 15 residues. The V and J ends lost 7 bases and 5 bases respectively, with 20 bases between them. Germline CDR1 reads MNHEY; CDR2 reads SMNVEV (reference sequence).